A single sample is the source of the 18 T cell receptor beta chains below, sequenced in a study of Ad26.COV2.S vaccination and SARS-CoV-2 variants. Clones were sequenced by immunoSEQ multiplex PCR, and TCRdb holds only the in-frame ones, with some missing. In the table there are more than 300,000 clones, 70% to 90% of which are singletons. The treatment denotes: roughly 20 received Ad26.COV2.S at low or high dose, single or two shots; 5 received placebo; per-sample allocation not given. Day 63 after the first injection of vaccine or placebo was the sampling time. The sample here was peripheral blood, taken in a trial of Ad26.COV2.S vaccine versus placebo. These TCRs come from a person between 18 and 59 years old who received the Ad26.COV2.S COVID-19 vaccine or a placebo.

The CDR3 bases are TGTGCCAGCAGCCCCGATGAGTGGGCGGGGGGAACCCAGTACTTC. Translated: CASSPDEWAGGTQYF. The chain employs TRBV28 and TRBJ2-5; 8 nucleotides agree with TRBD2. Germline loops: CDR1 MDHEN, CDR2 SYDVKM. This CDR3 is 15 amino acids long. V shed 6 bases and J 8 bases; nucleotides not matched to a gene: 14.

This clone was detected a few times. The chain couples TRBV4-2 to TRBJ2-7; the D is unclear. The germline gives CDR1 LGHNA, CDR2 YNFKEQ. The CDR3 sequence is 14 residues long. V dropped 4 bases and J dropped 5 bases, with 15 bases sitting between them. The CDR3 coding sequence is TGTGCCAGCAGCCGAGCTCCAGGTACGAACGAGCAGTACTTC. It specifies CASSRAPGTNEQYF.

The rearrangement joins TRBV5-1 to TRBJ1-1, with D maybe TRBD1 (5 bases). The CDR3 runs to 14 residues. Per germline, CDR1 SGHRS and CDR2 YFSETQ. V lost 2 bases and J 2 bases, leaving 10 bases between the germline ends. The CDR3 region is CASSFFQGNTEAFF. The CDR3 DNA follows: TGCGCCAGCAGCTTTTTCCAGGGCAACACTGAAGCTTTCTTT.

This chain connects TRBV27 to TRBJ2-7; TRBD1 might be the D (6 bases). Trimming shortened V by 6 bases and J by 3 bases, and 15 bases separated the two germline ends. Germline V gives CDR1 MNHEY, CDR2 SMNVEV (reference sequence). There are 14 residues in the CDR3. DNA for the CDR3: TGTGCCAGCAGGCCAGGGGTGGTAGACTACGAGCAGTACTTC. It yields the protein CASRPGVVDYEQYF.

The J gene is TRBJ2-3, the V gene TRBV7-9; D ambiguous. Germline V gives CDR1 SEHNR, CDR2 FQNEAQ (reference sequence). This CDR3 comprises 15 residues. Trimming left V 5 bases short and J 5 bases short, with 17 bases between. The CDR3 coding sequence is TGTGCCAGCAGCCCCCGAATCGGGCATGGAGATACGCAGTATTTT. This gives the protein CASSPRIGHGDTQYF.

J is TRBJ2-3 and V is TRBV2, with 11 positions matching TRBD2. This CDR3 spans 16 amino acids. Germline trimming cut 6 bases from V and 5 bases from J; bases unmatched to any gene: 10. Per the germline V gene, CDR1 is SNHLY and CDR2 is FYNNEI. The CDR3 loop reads CASRKTGTSGLDTQYF. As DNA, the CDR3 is TGTGCCAGCAGAAAAACCGGGACTAGCGGCTTAGATACGCAGTATTTT.

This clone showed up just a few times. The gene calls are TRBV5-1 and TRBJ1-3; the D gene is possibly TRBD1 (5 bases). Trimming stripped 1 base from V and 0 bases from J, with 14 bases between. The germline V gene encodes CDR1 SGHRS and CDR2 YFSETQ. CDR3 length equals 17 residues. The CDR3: CASSLMSGISSGNTIYF. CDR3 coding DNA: TGCGCCAGCAGCTTGATGTCAGGGATTAGCTCTGGAAACACCATATATTTT.

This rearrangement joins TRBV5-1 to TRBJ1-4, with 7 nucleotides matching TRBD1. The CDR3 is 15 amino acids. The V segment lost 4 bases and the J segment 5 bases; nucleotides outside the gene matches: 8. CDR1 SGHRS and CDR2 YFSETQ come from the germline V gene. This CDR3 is CASSLNRGGNEKLFF. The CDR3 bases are TGCGCCAGCAGCCTAAACAGGGGAGGGAATGAAAAACTGTTTTTT.

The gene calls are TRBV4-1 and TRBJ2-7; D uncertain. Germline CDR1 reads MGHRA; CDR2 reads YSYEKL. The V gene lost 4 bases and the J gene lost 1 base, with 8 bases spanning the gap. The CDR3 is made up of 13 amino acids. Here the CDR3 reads CASSRGNSYEQYF. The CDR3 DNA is TGCGCCAGCAGCCGCGGCAATTCCTACGAGCAGTACTTC.

In DNA form, the CDR3 reads TGTGCCAGCAGCGCCGGGACAGGGGGCGCGGCGGGTGAGACCCAGTACTTC. Protein: CASSAGTGGAAGETQYF. V and J are TRBV5-4 and TRBJ2-5, with 12 nucleotides matching TRBD1. CDR3 size: 17 residues. V was pared by 4 bases and J by 5 bases, with 12 bases of the junction left unmatched. Germline V lookup: CDR1 SGHNT, CDR2 YYREEE (reference sequence).

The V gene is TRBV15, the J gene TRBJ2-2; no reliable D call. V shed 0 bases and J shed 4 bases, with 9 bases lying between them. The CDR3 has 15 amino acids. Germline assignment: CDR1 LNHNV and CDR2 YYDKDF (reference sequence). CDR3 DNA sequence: TGTGCCACCAGCAGAGATCGAGGAGCCACCGGGGAGCTGTTTTTT. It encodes CATSRDRGATGELFF.

CDR3 sequence (DNA): TGTGCCAGCAGCTTTCGGAGGCAGGGAGTCTACGAGCAGTACTTC. It translates to CASSFRRQGVYEQYF. V and J are TRBV7-2 and TRBJ2-7, with D possibly being TRBD1 or TRBD2 (5 bases each). V was cut by 3 bases and J by 3 bases, with 15 bases left in between. Germline assignment: CDR1 SGHTA and CDR2 FQGNSA. This CDR3 comprises 15 residues.

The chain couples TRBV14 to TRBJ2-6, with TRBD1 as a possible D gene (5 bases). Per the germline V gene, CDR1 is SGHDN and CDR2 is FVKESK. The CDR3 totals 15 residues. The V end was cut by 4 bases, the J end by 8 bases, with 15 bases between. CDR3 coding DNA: TGTGCCAGCAGCCCCATTCCGAGACAGTCCAACGTCCTGACTTTC. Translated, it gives CASSPIPRQSNVLTF.

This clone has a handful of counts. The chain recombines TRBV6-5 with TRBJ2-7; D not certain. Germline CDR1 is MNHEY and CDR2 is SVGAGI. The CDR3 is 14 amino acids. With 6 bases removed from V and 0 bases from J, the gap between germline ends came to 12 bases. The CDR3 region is CASRGRLYSYEQYF. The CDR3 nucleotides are TGTGCCAGCAGGGGCAGACTGTACTCCTACGAGCAGTACTTC.

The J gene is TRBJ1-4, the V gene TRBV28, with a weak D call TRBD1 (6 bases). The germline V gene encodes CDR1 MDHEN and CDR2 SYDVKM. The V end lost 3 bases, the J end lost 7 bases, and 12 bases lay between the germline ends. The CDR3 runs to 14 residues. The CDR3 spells CASSLGQGSEKLFF. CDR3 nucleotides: TGTGCCAGCAGTTTGGGGCAGGGGAGTGAAAAACTGTTTTTT.

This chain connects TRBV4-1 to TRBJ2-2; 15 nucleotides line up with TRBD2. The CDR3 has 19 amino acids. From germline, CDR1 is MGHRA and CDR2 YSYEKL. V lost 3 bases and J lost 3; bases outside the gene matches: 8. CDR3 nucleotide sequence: TGCGCCAGCAGCCACGATCCGGGACTAGCGGGGGGAGACACCGGGGAGCTGTTTTTT. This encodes CASSHDPGLAGGDTGELFF.

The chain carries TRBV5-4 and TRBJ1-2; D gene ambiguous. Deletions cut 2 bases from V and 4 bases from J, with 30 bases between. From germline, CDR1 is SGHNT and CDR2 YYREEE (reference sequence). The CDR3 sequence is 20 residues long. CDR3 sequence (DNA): TGTGCCAGCAGCTTAGGATTTGTGGTGGTGGAGGGAGAGGCCTCCTATGGCTACACCTTC. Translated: CASSLGFVVVEGEASYGYTF.

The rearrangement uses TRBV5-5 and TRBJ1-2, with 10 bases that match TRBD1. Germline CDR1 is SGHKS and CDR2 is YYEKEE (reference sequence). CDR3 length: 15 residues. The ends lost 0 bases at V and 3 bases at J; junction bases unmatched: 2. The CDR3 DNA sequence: TGTGCCAGCAGCTTGGTCGGACAGGGGGACTATGGCTACACCTTC. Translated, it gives CASSLVGQGDYGYTF.